This TCR beta chain was observed in a study of T cell repertoires in cytomegalovirus infection. Looking at the study overall: Public TCR beta signatures provided an indication of both CMV infection and a matching HLA type.

Study-level findings and limits: Of the TCR beta families, the public ones yielded a cumulative frequency that identified carriers of CMV plus the relevant HLA. Dominant in the ex vivo response were TCR beta clonotypes restricted by HLA-C and specific for CMV.

In this sample, this clonotype turned up a few times. Antigen unknown. The CDR3 is 13 amino acids. The trim removed 3 bases at V and 6 bases at J, leaving 5 bases unmatched. CDR1 and CDR2 from the germline V gene are DFQATT and SNEGSKA (reference sequence). TCRdb analysed the reads with MiXCR anew, one entry per CDR3 protein. The profile shows 150,000 to 200,000 distinct CDR3 sequences, approximately 15% of them singletons. Sample: PBMCs. The chain recombines TRBV20-1 with TRBJ2-7; 10 bases agree with TRBD2. The source of this sequence is a human donor in good health (CMV status not recorded). Some clones in this sample may be carry-over from other donors' samples. CDR3 coding DNA: TGCAGTGCTAGTCGCTCTAGCGGGAGCGAGCAGTACTTC. Its protein is CSASRSSGSEQYF.